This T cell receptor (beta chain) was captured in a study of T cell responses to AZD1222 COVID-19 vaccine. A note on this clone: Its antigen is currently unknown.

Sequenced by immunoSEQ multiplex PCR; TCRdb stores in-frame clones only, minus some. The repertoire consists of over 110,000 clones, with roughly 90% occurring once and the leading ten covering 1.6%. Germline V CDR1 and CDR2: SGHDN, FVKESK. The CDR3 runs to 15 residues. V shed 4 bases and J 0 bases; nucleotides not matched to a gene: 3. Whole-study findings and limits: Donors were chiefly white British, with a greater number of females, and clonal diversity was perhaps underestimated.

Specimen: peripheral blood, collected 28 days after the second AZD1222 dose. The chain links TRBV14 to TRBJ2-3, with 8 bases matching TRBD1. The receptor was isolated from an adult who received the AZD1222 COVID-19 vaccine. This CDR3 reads CASSRTGGSTDTQYF. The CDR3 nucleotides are TGTGCCAGCAGCCGAACAGGGGGTAGCACAGATACGCAGTATTTT.